This T cell receptor beta chain comes out of a study of T cell clonality in common variable immunodeficiency. Study results and caveats: The cause of increased CVID clonality remains unclear without subpopulation sequencing. Fewer deletions and N-nucleotide insertions were reportedly seen in common variable immunodeficiency TCR beta sequences.

This clone was counted at least ten times. The target antigen is unknown. The sequence runs out 3 residues before the end of the CDR3; the remainder is reconstructed from the germline J gene. TCRdb's copy holds only in-frame clones and misses some; the assay was immunoSEQ multiplex PCR. The sample shows tens of thousands of clones, none of them appearing just once. The length of the CDR3 is 15 residues. J gave up 5 bases and V 5 bases, and 10 bases lay outside the gene matches. Looked up from germline, CDR1 is DFQATT and CDR2 is SNEGSKA (reference sequence). The receptor was derived from a person aged 18 to 75 in good health. The chain joins TRBV20-1 to TRBJ2-5, with TRBD2 identical over 11 bases. The sample taken for sequencing was peripheral blood mononuclear cells. The covered CDR3 bases are TGCAGTGCTGCACGGGTAGCGGGAGGGAGGGAGACC. It yields the protein CSAARVAGGRET. The full-length CDR3 reads as CSAARVAGGRETQYF.